These 17 T cell receptor beta chains share one sample of origin, sequenced in a study of technical replicates of blood from a handful of donors. Profiled with immunoSEQ multiplex PCR; TCRdb holds only in-frame clones, not every one. Of approximately 85,000 clones in the sample, 94% were seen once. The material sequenced was T cells isolated from PBMCs. The receptors derive from a human donor in good health.

The chain couples TRBV14 to TRBJ2-6; TRBD1 matches at 9 bases. CDR1 and CDR2 from the germline V gene are SGHDN and FVKESK. The CDR3 runs 20 residues. Losses at the gene ends were 3 bases for V and 0 bases for J; bases not matched to a gene: 12. The CDR3 loop is CASSQLRRGTGNSGANVLTF. CDR3 nucleotides: TGTGCCAGCAGCCAGTTAAGAAGGGGGACAGGGAACTCTGGGGCCAACGTCCTGACTTTC.

V usage is TRBV28 and J usage is TRBJ2-1; 12 nucleotides agree with TRBD2. Per germline, CDR1 MDHEN and CDR2 SYDVKM. The CDR3 is 21 amino acids. The ends lost 5 bases at V and 6 bases at J; junction bases unmatched: 23. In DNA form, the CDR3 reads TGTGCCAGCAGTACCTCAAGGGGGCTAGCGGGGGGGCCCGGGGTTATCAATGAGCAGTTCTTC. It codes for CASSTSRGLAGGPGVINEQFF.

The rearrangement uses TRBV7-2 and TRBJ1-2; TRBD1 might be the D (5 bases). The CDR3 is 14 residues long. CDR1 is SGHTA, CDR2 FQGNSA, per germline. V lost 4 bases, J lost 5 bases, and 14 bases lay in between. CDR3 sequence reads: CASSYLTDLYGYTF. For the CDR3, the DNA is TGTGCCAGCAGCTACCTGACAGATTTATATGGCTACACCTTC.

The rearrangement joins TRBV5-4 to TRBJ2-3; 8 positions agree with TRBD1. CDR1 and CDR2 (germline): SGHNT, YYREEE (reference sequence). This CDR3 comprises 16 residues. V lost 0 bases and J lost 4; bases outside the gene matches: 7. CDR3 nucleotides: TGTGCCAGCAGCTTGGTTGCCGGGACAGGCGCAGATACGCAGTATTTT. Its translation is CASSLVAGTGADTQYF. The full variable domain, its missing parts supplied by reference TRBV5-4 and TRBJ2-3, is ETGVTQSPTHLIKTRGQQVTLRCSSQSGHNTVSWYQQALGQGPQFIFQYYREEENGRGNFPPRFSGLQFPNYSSELNVNALELDDSALYLCASSLVAGTGADTQYFGPGTRLTVL.

V is TRBV30 and J is TRBJ2-1, with D tentatively TRBD1 (6 bases). The CDR3 contains 15 residues. Trimming stripped 2 bases from V and 5 bases from J, with 16 bases between. Germline CDR1 is GTSNPN and CDR2 is SVGIG (reference sequence). Here the CDR3 reads CAWSFPGQLNNEQFF. CDR3 DNA sequence: TGTGCCTGGAGTTTTCCGGGACAACTCAACAATGAGCAGTTCTTC.

This clone was seen just once. This rearrangement joins TRBV21-1 to TRBJ2-7; no DNA check was done on the table's D call, TRBD1. TRBV21-1 is marked as a pseudogene. CDR3 length: 17 residues. The CDR3 DNA is TGTGCCAGCAGCAAGTACACCCGGGACAGGAAGACCTACGAGCAGTACTTC. It yields the protein CASSKYTRDRKTYEQYF.

V is TRBV11-3 and J is TRBJ2-7; unclear D gene. V was cut by 4 bases and J by 3 bases, with 10 bases left in between. This CDR3 comprises 13 residues. CDR1 is SGHNT, CDR2 YENEEA, per germline. Written as DNA, the CDR3 is TGTGCCAGCAGCTCATCCTACGGCTACGAGCAGTACTTC. This sequence encodes CASSSSYGYEQYF.

The chain combines TRBV5-6 with TRBJ2-7; TRBD2 aligns across 8 bases. The CDR3 totals 12 residues. J gave up 7 bases and V 0 bases, and 0 bases lay outside the gene matches. CDR1 and CDR2 (germline): SGHDT, YYEEEE. The CDR3 DNA reads TGTGCCAGCAGCTTGGAGCGGGGGGAGCAGTACTTC. Its translation is CASSLERGEQYF.

CDR3 bases: TGTGCCAGCAGCTCCTTTGACCTACACGGGGCTTTCTTT. Protein sequence: CASSSFDLHGAFF. This chain uses TRBV13 with TRBJ1-1; D call uncertain. From germline, CDR1 is PRHDT and CDR2 FYEKMQ (reference sequence). This CDR3 has 13 residues. Trimming pared 4 bases from V and 11 bases from J, leaving 17 bases between.

V and J are TRBV6-5 and TRBJ2-1; TRBD1 matches at 9 bases. Germline loops: CDR1 MNHEY, CDR2 SVGAGI. V trimming: 3 bases; J trimming: 9 bases; junction bases outside the gene matches: 6. This CDR3 is built from 14 residues. The DNA of the CDR3 is TGTGCCAGCAGTTATTCAACAGGGGGCCGTGAGCAGTTCTTC. Its translation is CASSYSTGGREQFF.

V gene TRBV4-1 combines with J gene TRBJ1-1; D not resolved. Germline V CDR1 and CDR2: MGHRA, YSYEKL. The CDR3 spans 16 residues. V dropped 3 bases and J dropped 0 bases, with 14 bases sitting between them. CDR3 in amino acids: CASSHPGRGMNTEAFF. CDR3 coding DNA: TGCGCCAGCAGCCATCCCGGACGGGGAATGAACACTGAAGCTTTCTTT.

The genes are TRBV5-6 and TRBJ1-5; TRBD1 aligns across 8 bases. The trim removed 4 bases at V and 4 bases at J, leaving 10 bases unmatched. CDR3 size: 16 residues. CDR1 SGHDT and CDR2 YYEEEE come from the germline V gene. The CDR3 region has the DNA TGTGCCAGCAGCGTGGACAGGGATCGGGTAAATCAGCCCCAGCATTTT. Amino acids: CASSVDRDRVNQPQHF.

V usage is TRBV5-1 and J usage is TRBJ2-4; TRBD2 aligns across 8 bases. Germline loops: CDR1 SGHRS, CDR2 YFSETQ. V shed 0 bases and J 5 bases; nucleotides not matched to a gene: 13. CDR3 length: 18 residues. CDR3 region: CASSLAPSGPLVENIQYF. For the CDR3, the DNA is TGCGCCAGCAGCTTGGCTCCTAGCGGGCCCCTGGTGGAAAACATTCAGTACTTC.

V usage is TRBV7-6 and J usage is TRBJ1-2, with 7 bases that match TRBD1. Germline CDR1 SGHVS, CDR2 FNYEAQ. The CDR3 sequence is 16 residues long. V shed 4 bases and J 8 bases; nucleotides not matched to a gene: 16. CDR3 loop: CASSSPDRLDIWGYTF. The CDR3 DNA reads TGTGCCAGCAGCTCACCGGACAGGCTGGACATATGGGGCTACACCTTC.

The chain uses TRBV11-3 and TRBJ2-7, with D perhaps matching TRBD1 (5 bases). The CDR3 covers 18 residues. Trimming pared 0 bases from V and 2 bases from J, leaving 20 bases between. CDR1 and CDR2 (germline): SGHNT, YENEEA. This chain's CDR3 is CASSLDRAGSYSPYEQYF. Written as DNA, the CDR3 is TGTGCCAGCAGCTTAGATCGGGCAGGGTCTTATAGCCCCTACGAGCAGTACTTC. Drawing the rest from reference TRBV11-3 and TRBJ2-7, the complete variable domain is EAGVVQSPRYKIIEKKQPVAFWCNPISGHNTLYWYLQNLGQGPELLIRYENEEAVDDSQLPKDRFSAERLKGVDSTLKIQPAELGDSAVYLCASSLDRAGSYSPYEQYFGPGTRLTVT.

The chain links TRBV6-5 to TRBJ1-1; D is ambiguous. V was shortened by 0 bases and J by 6 bases, with 8 bases between the two germline ends. In germline, CDR1 is MNHEY, CDR2 SVGAGI. The CDR3 contains 13 residues. CDR3: CASSYSRAPEAFF. CDR3 nucleotides: TGTGCCAGCAGTTACTCGAGGGCACCTGAAGCTTTCTTT.

The chain carries TRBV6-1 and TRBJ2-7; 14 bases fit TRBD2. There are 16 residues in the CDR3. V shed 1 base, J shed 7 bases, and the junction held 6 bases outside the gene matches. Per the germline V gene, CDR1 is MNHNS and CDR2 is SASEGT. CDR3 residues: CASSEVGLAGGWEQYF. The DNA of the CDR3 is TGTGCCAGCAGTGAAGTAGGACTAGCGGGAGGTTGGGAGCAGTACTTC.